Listed below are T cell receptor beta chains from one sample, sequenced in a study of T cells in Graves' hyperthyroidism and ophthalmopathy. TCRdb recomputed calls from the multiplex PCR reads with MiXCR, one row per CDR3 protein. This sample has 200,000 to 300,000 distinct CDR3 sequences, with about 24% found just once. What was sequenced was blood. The source of these receptors is a woman between 40 and 50 years old with Graves' ophthalmopathy. CDR3s include the opening cysteine and the closing phenylalanine or tryptophan. D genes are given only for firm matches. Only some rows state a clone size, as once, few, many or a class for expanded clones.

d_call,j_call,clone_size,v_call,cdr3_aa,cdr3_nt
TRBD1,TRBJ1-5,few,TRBV6-1,CASRGTANSNQPQHF,TGTGCCAGCAGGGGGACAGCGAATAGCAATCAGCCCCAGCATTTT
TRBD2,TRBJ2-7,many,TRBV7-2,CASSSVSGRIYEQYF,TGTGCCAGCAGCTCAGTTAGCGGGAGGATCTACGAGCAGTACTTC
-,TRBJ2-5,many,TRBV6-5,CASSPKPLGTTQYF,TGTGCCAGCAGTCCCAAACCCCTCGGGACCACCCAGTACTTC
TRBD2,TRBJ2-7,many,TRBV12-3/TRBV12-4,CASSFPLAGVNEQYF,TGTGCCAGCAGTTTCCCCCTAGCGGGAGTCAACGAGCAGTACTTC
-,TRBJ2-7,many,TRBV6-1,CASREVGQTYEQYF,TGTGCCAGCAGGGAAGTAGGACAGACCTACGAGCAGTACTTC
-,TRBJ2-7,many,TRBV5-1,CASSLDESSYEQYF,TGCGCCAGCAGCTTGGATGAGAGTTCCTACGAGCAGTACTTC
-,TRBJ2-7,few,TRBV12-3/TRBV12-4,CASSKSDEQYF,TGTGCCAGCAGTAAGTCCGACGAGCAGTACTTC
-,TRBJ1-5,many,TRBV6-1,CASSAGPYNQPQHF,TGTGCCAGCAGTGCGGGACCTTACAATCAGCCCCAGCATTTT
-,TRBJ1-1,many,TRBV7-8,CASSLILMNTEAFF,TGTGCCAGCAGCCTGATTCTTATGAACACTGAAGCTTTCTTT
-,TRBJ2-7,many,TRBV27,CASSLLPGVLYEQYF,TGTGCCAGCAGTTTGCTTCCGGGGGTCCTCTACGAGCAGTACTTC
-,TRBJ1-1,-,TRBV12-3/TRBV12-4,CASSPALNTEAFF,TGTGCCAGCAGTCCCGCTCTGAACACTGAAGCTTTCTTT
-,TRBJ1-5,many,TRBV20-1,CSARSSGQPQHF,TGCAGTGCAAGGTCTAGTGGTCAGCCCCAGCATTTT
-,TRBJ2-6,-,TRBV24-1,CATSDPGSGANVLTF,TGTGCCACCAGTGACCCAGGGTCTGGGGCCAACGTCCTGACTTTC
-,TRBJ2-2,many,TRBV6-5,CASSYLSLRSSTGELFF,TGTGCCAGCAGTTACTTATCCCTTAGGAGTTCCACCGGGGAGCTGTTTTTT
-,TRBJ2-7,many,TRBV20-1,CSARDQGGGTLYEQYF,TGCAGTGCTAGAGATCAGGGTGGAGGGACTCTTTACGAGCAGTACTTC
-,TRBJ1-1,-,TRBV12-3/TRBV12-4,CASSFTTGNEAFF,TGTGCCAGCAGTTTTACAACCGGGAATGAAGCTTTCTTT
-,TRBJ2-7,-,TRBV24-1,CATSDLTTEQYF,TGTGCCACCAGTGACCTTACTACGGAGCAGTACTTC
TRBD2,TRBJ2-2,many,TRBV29-1,CSALLAGGLPGELFF,TGCAGCGCTTTACTAGCGGGCGGTCTCCCCGGGGAGCTGTTTTTT
TRBD1,TRBJ2-7,once,TRBV15,CATSRSGTGASTSYEQYF,TGTGCCACCAGCAGATCGGGGACAGGGGCCTCCACCTCCTACGAGCAGTACTTC
-,TRBJ1-2,-,TRBV11-2,CASSPSRQRNGYTF,TGTGCCAGCAGCCCATCAAGACAGAGGAATGGCTACACCTTC